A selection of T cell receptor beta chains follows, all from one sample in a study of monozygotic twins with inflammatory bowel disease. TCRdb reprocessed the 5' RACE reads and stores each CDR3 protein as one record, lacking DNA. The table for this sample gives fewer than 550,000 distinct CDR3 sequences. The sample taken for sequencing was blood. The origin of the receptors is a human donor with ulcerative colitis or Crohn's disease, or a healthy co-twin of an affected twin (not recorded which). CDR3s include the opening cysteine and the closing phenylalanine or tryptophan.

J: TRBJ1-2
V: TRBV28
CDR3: CASKAVNYGYTF

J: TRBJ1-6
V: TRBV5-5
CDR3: CASSLVKGGSPLHF

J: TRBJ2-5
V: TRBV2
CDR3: CASMQEETQYF

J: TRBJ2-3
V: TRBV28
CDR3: CATRGGHSTDTQYF

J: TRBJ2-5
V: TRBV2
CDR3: CASSDGLAGAQETQYF

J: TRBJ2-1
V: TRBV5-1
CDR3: CASSFYGSDSYNEQFF

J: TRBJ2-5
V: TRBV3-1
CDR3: CASSQGLRETQYF

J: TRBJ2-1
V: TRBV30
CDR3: CAWSAGLAGGEQFF

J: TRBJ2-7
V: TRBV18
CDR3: CASSPGTGLLREQYF

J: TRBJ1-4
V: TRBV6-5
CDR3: CASSYSPQRGEKLFF

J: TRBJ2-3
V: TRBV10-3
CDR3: CAISGTGGTDTQYF

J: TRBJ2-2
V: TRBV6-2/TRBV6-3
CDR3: CASSPGLALSGELFF

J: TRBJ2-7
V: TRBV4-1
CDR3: CASSRLRGLADYEQYF

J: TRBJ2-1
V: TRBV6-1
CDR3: CASRSPGGRYEQFF

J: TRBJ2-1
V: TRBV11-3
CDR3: CASSLQVTGGPVEQFF

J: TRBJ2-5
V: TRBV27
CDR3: CASSPPPQLGETQYF

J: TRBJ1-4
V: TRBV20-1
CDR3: CSARVGTGTTNEKLFF

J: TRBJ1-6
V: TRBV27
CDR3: CASSPVGSSYNSPLHF

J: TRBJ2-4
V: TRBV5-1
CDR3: CASSLDRVAAKNIQYF

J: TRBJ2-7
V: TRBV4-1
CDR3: CASSQGFRSETYEQYF

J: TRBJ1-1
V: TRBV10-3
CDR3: CAIGEEPTEAFF

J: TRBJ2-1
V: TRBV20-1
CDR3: CSAPLSGRGSEQFF

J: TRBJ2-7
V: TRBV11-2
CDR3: CASSSVRVAGERPSSYEQYF

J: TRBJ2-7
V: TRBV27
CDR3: CASSFTGTTSYEQYF

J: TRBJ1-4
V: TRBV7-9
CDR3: CASGWQVGKLFF